What follows is one T cell receptor beta chain and its context. Template amounts of around 270 ng DNA, some 30,000 T cell genomes, were employed in unsorted PBMC replicate PCRs. Clones were sequenced by immunoSEQ multiplex PCR, and TCRdb holds only the in-frame ones, with some missing. The sample records about 470,000 clones, roughly 83% being singletons. This specimen belongs to a study of shared clonotypes between healthy human individuals. For genomic DNA, unsorted samples relied on tens of millions of PBMCs. The germline V gene encodes CDR1 SGHRS and CDR2 YFSETQ. CDR3 size: 15 residues. Trimming cost V 3 bases and J 1 base, with 13 bases left between them.

The rearrangement links TRBV5-1 to TRBJ1-1; perhaps TRBD1 as D (6 bases). This clonotype was sampled from a woman between 35 and 50 years old in good health. Some clones in this sample may be carry-over from other donors' samples. The sequenced material came from PBMCs. Here the CDR3 reads CASSSGGQANTEAFF. In nucleotides, the CDR3 is TGCGCCAGCAGCTCGGGGGGACAAGCGAACACTGAAGCTTTCTTT.